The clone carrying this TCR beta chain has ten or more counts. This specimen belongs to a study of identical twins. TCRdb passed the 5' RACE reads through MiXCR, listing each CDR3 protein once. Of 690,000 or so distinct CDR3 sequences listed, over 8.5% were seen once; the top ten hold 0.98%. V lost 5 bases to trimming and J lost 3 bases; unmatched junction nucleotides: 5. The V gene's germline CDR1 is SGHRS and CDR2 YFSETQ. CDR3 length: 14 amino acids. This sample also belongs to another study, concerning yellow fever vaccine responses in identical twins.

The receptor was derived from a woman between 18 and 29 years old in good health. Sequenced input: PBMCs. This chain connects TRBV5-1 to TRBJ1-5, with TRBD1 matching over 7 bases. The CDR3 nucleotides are TGCGCCAGCAGTATAGGGGGCGTCAATCAGCCCCAGCATTTT. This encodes CASSIGGVNQPQHF.